This passage covers 28 T cell receptor beta chains from one sample sequenced in a study of CD8 T cells in ankylosing spondylitis. TCRdb ran MiXCR on the 5' RACE reads and lists one entry per CDR3 protein. Here the sample spans 150,000 to 200,000 distinct CDR3 sequences, 11% being singletons. The material sequenced was blood, either unsorted or a sorted T cell fraction (not recorded which). The receptors were gathered from a male donor with ankylosing spondylitis or in good health (not recorded which).

There are many counts of this clonotype. V usage is TRBV14 and J usage is TRBJ2-7; D gene unclear. The V gene's germline CDR1 is SGHDN and CDR2 FVKESK. The CDR3 is 13 residues long. The V end was cut by 0 bases, the J end by 5 bases, with 8 bases between. DNA of the CDR3: TGTGCCAGCAGCCAAGATCTAGTGGACGAGCAGTACTTC. Translated, it gives CASSQDLVDEQYF.

This clonotype showed up many times. V gene TRBV29-1 combines with J gene TRBJ2-3, with D perhaps TRBD1 (6 bases). The CDR3 is made up of 13 amino acids. V was cut by 2 bases and J by 8 bases, with 14 bases left in between. Looked up from germline, CDR1 is SQVTM and CDR2 is ANQGSEA. The CDR3 region is CSVESGGQGTQYF. The CDR3 DNA reads as TGCAGCGTTGAATCTGGGGGCCAGGGTACGCAGTATTTT.

V and J are TRBV6-2 or TRBV6-3 and TRBJ1-5; the D gene is possibly TRBD1 (6 bases). Trimming took 5 bases from V and 3 from J, leaving 14 bases between them. This CDR3 region has 15 residues. Germline CDR1 reads MNHEY; CDR2 reads SVGEGT. The CDR3 loop reads CASSLYRAYNQPQHF. CDR3 DNA sequence: TGTGCCAGCAGTCTATACAGGGCCTACAATCAGCCCCAGCATTTT.

This chain uses TRBV7-6 with TRBJ2-5; 15 bases map to TRBD2. The CDR3 has 15 residues. Germline V gene lookup returns CDR1 SGHVS and CDR2 FNYEAQ. V shed 5 bases, J shed 5 bases, and the junction held 3 bases outside the gene matches. CDR3 sequence: CASSRGTSGGETQYF. In nucleotides, the CDR3 is TGTGCCAGCAGCCGAGGGACTAGCGGGGGGGAGACCCAGTACTTC.

This chain links TRBV5-1 with TRBJ1-1; D unresolved. V was cut by 1 base and J by 7 bases, with 8 bases left in between. CDR3 length: 12 amino acids. Germline CDR1 and CDR2: SGHRS and YFSETQ. The CDR3: CASSLSGLEAFF. CDR3 nucleotides: TGCGCCAGCAGCTTGAGTGGACTTGAAGCTTTCTTT.

This chain uses TRBV7-2 with TRBJ2-2; a weak D match, TRBD1 (7 bases). V dropped 5 bases and J dropped 4 bases, with 17 bases sitting between them. The CDR3 totals 16 residues. The germline V gene encodes CDR1 SGHTA and CDR2 FQGNSA. The CDR3 DNA reads TGTGCCAGCAGCCCTAGGGCAGGGGGGAGCACCGGGGAGCTGTTTTTT. Amino acids: CASSPRAGGSTGELFF.

The chain recombines TRBV2 with TRBJ2-7, with a tentative D call TRBD2 (5 bases). Germline V CDR1 and CDR2: SNHLY, FYNNEI. Trimming cost V 3 bases and J 6 bases, with 15 bases left between them. This CDR3 has 14 amino acids. CDR3 coding DNA: TGTGCCAGCAGTGAGAGAGTTTGGGCGGGCGAGCAGTACTTC. As protein: CASSERVWAGEQYF.

Ten or more counts support this clonotype. V gene TRBV3-1 combines with J gene TRBJ1-1; the D gene is possibly TRBD1 (5 bases). Germline V CDR1 and CDR2: LGHDT, YNNKEL (reference sequence). This CDR3 spans 13 amino acids. V was clipped by 1 base and J by 9 bases, with 12 bases between them. CDR3 sequence reads: CASSQAGQVQAFF. The DNA for the CDR3 is TGTGCCAGCAGCCAAGCAGGGCAGGTGCAAGCTTTCTTT. The full variable domain, in which reference TRBV3-1 and TRBJ1-1 provide the parts outside the CDR3, is DTAVSQTPKYLVTQMGNDKSIKCEQNLGHDTMYWYKQDSKKFLKIMFSYNNKELIINETVPNRFSPKSPDKAHLNLHINSLELGDSAVYFCASSQAGQVQAFFGQGTRLTVV.

This clonotype was detected ten times or more. This rearrangement joins TRBV28 to TRBJ2-4; TRBD2 is a possible D gene (6 bases). Germline V gene data show CDR1 as MDHEN and CDR2 as SYDVKM. Trimming cost V 5 bases and J 9 bases, with 17 bases left between them. This CDR3 region has 14 residues. The CDR3 reads CASSPGLRSGIQYF. DNA of the CDR3: TGTGCCAGCAGTCCGGGACTGAGGAGTGGCATTCAGTACTTC.

In this sample, this clonotype turned up many times. The V call is TRBV4-3, the J call TRBJ2-2; 7 bases map to TRBD1. The CDR3 runs to 17 residues. V dropped 2 bases and J dropped 3; count of bases not matched to a gene: 9. Looked up from germline, CDR1 is LGHNA and CDR2 is YSLEER. DNA of the CDR3: TGCGCCAGCAGCCAACGGCCCGGGCAGGGGGACACCGGGGAGCTGTTTTTT. Its translation is CASSQRPGQGDTGELFF.

In its sample, this clonotype was seen many times. The V and J genes are TRBV3-1 and TRBJ2-3; D unclear. Per germline, CDR1 LGHDT and CDR2 YNNKEL (reference sequence). V was clipped by 1 base and J by 4 bases, with 6 bases between them. This CDR3 has 13 residues. CDR3 coding DNA: TGTGCCAGCAGCCAAGTGACCTCAGATACGCAGTATTTT. Amino acids: CASSQVTSDTQYF.

The sample holds a few counts of this clonotype. The rearrangement links TRBV10-1 to TRBJ2-1; TRBD2 aligns across 11 bases. Germline CDR1 reads WNHNN; CDR2 reads SYGVQD (reference sequence). This CDR3 spans 21 amino acids. The ends lost 6 bases at V and 8 bases at J; junction bases unmatched: 27. The CDR3 sequence is CASSPTPGGDLLAGDYYEQFF. In DNA, the CDR3 is TGCGCCAGCAGCCCTACCCCGGGAGGGGACTTACTAGCGGGAGATTATTATGAGCAGTTCTTC.

As to this clonotype: A much bigger clone sits one base away, suggesting this may be a read error. The chain uses TRBV12-3 or TRBV12-4 and TRBJ2-3; 8 nucleotides match TRBD1. The CDR3 totals 18 residues. The junction had 18 bases not matched to a gene; V was cut back by 5 bases and J by 5 bases. The CDR3 nucleotides are TGTGCCAGCAGTAGCTTCTTGTCAGGGGGCGGCGGGCGAGATACGCAGTATTTT. Translated: CASSSFLSGGGGRDTQYF.

The chain couples TRBV20-1 to TRBJ1-5; possibly TRBD1 for D (5 bases). The CDR3 extends over 11 amino acids. The germline V gene encodes CDR1 DFQATT and CDR2 SNEGSKA (reference sequence). Deletions cut 1 base from V and 14 bases from J, with 12 bases between. The DNA for the CDR3 is TGCAGTGCTAGAGGTGTCTGGGACGAGCATTTT. Its protein product is CSARGVWDEHF.

This clonotype was counted ten times or more. J is TRBJ1-1 and V is TRBV7-6, with D perhaps TRBD1 (6 bases). Germline V gene sequence: CDR1 SGHVS, CDR2 FNYEAQ. The length of the CDR3 is 13 residues. V dropped 4 bases and J dropped 2 bases, with 8 bases sitting between them. The CDR3 loop reads CASSSDSNTEAFF. The CDR3 DNA follows: TGTGCCAGCAGCTCGGACAGTAACACTGAAGCTTTCTTT.

This clonotype has only a few counts. This rearrangement joins TRBV15 to TRBJ2-1; 10 nucleotides align to TRBD2. The CDR3 has 17 residues. The J segment lost 0 bases and the V segment lost 0 bases, leaving 2 bases of the junction unmatched. Per germline, CDR1 LNHNV and CDR2 YYDKDF (reference sequence). DNA of the CDR3: TGTGCCACCAGCAGAGATCCTAGCGGGAGCTCCTACAATGAGCAGTTCTTC. Translating it yields CATSRDPSGSSYNEQFF.

The rearrangement links TRBV4-2 to TRBJ2-1; D may correspond to TRBD1 or TRBD2 (5 bases each). Trimming stripped 0 bases from V and 8 bases from J, with 26 bases between. The CDR3 runs 19 residues. From germline, CDR1 is LGHNA and CDR2 YNFKEQ. The CDR3 DNA follows: TGTGCCAGCAGCCAAGAGGCAGGGCGTAGCGATAGGTCGTGGGATGAGCAGTTCTTC. This encodes CASSQEAGRSDRSWDEQFF.

The chain recombines TRBV5-1 with TRBJ1-5; D remains unclear. From germline, CDR1 is SGHRS and CDR2 YFSETQ. CDR3 length: 13 residues. Deletions cut 0 bases from V and 5 bases from J, with 6 bases between. The CDR3 sequence: CASSLDTYQPQHF. The CDR3 DNA is TGCGCCAGCAGCTTGGACACCTATCAGCCCCAGCATTTT.

This clonotype was seen many times. This chain's CDR3 is CASSWGRGTDEQYF. The CDR3 nucleotides read TGCGCCAGCAGTTGGGGCCGCGGGACAGACGAGCAGTACTTC. This rearrangement joins TRBV5-1 to TRBJ2-7, with D possibly TRBD1 on 7 matching bases. The CDR3 sequence is 14 residues long. Deletions cut 5 bases from V and 5 bases from J, with 17 bases between. Looked up from germline, CDR1 is SGHRS and CDR2 is YFSETQ.

The chain joins TRBV12-3 or TRBV12-4 to TRBJ2-2; 7 bases line up with TRBD1. The junction had 2 bases not matched to a gene; V was cut back by 6 bases and J by 1 base. This CDR3 comprises 14 residues. CDR3 bases: TGTGCCAGCAGCGGACAGGAGAACACCGGGGAGCTGTTTTTT. Translation: CASSGQENTGELFF.

Many counts were recorded for this clonotype. The chain couples TRBV12-3 or TRBV12-4 to TRBJ1-5; TRBD1 agrees at 10 bases. Losses at the gene ends were 4 bases for V and 9 bases for J; bases not matched to a gene: 9. This CDR3 is built from 15 residues. This CDR3 reads CASSSTGQGGRPQHF. The CDR3 nucleotides read TGTGCCAGCAGTTCCACCGGACAGGGGGGAAGGCCCCAGCATTTT.

The chain couples TRBV6-1 to TRBJ2-1, with TRBD2 matching 10 bases. The length of the CDR3 is 15 residues. V gave up 3 bases and J gave up 7 bases; unmatched junction bases: 6. Germline V gene lookup returns CDR1 MNHNS and CDR2 SASEGT. CDR3 sequence: CASSDLASGGNEQFF. As DNA, the CDR3 is TGTGCCAGCAGTGACTTGGCTAGCGGGGGTAATGAGCAGTTCTTC.

This clonotype was seen at least ten times. This chain joins TRBV6-2 or TRBV6-3 and TRBJ2-1; TRBD1 agrees at 7 bases. V dropped 3 bases and J dropped 4; count of bases not matched to a gene: 6. The CDR3 sequence is 15 residues long. The germline CDR1 and CDR2 sequences are MNHEY and SVGEGT. CDR3 in DNA: TGTGCCAGCAGTTATGCCCAGGGGGTTTACAATGAGCAGTTCTTC. It is translated as CASSYAQGVYNEQFF.

The chain employs TRBV20-1 and TRBJ1-2; 12 positions match TRBD1. This CDR3 has 14 residues. Germline-derived CDR1 and CDR2 are DFQATT and SNEGSKA (reference sequence). V dropped 5 bases and J dropped 7; count of bases not matched to a gene: 8. The CDR3 loop is CSARTGTGGGGYTF. CDR3 DNA sequence: TGCAGTGCTCGTACCGGGACAGGGGGCGGTGGCTACACCTTC.

This clonotype has ten or more counts. The rearrangement links TRBV24-1 to TRBJ1-1; TRBD1 agrees at 9 bases. CDR1 is KGHDR and CDR2 is SFDVKD in the germline V gene. The CDR3 is made up of 17 amino acids. With 6 bases clipped from V and 0 bases from J, the junction kept 10 bases outside the gene matches. CDR3 DNA: TGTGCCACCAGTTCGTCGACAGGGGGAGATATGAACACTGAAGCTTTCTTT. Translation gives CATSSSTGGDMNTEAFF.

This clonotype was observed at least ten times. This rearrangement joins TRBV28 to TRBJ1-2; no firm D call. Per germline, CDR1 MDHEN and CDR2 SYDVKM. This CDR3 has 15 residues. V was clipped by 5 bases and J by 1 base, with 14 bases between them. The chain's CDR3 is CASSIPSTNNYGYTF. CDR3 bases: TGTGCCAGCAGTATCCCATCCACCAATAACTATGGCTACACCTTC.

Points on this clonotype: Germline and junction disagree at one end, which may indicate a read error. V gene TRBV20-1 combines with J gene TRBJ1-2, with TRBD1 identical over 9 bases. This CDR3 is 14 amino acids long. The germline V gene has CDR1 DFQATT and CDR2 SNEGSKA (reference sequence). The CDR3 reads CSARRTGVNYGNTF. Written as DNA, the CDR3 is TGCAGTGCTCGCCGGACAGGGGTCAACTATGGCAACACCTTC.

The sample holds many counts of this clonotype. The chain is built from TRBV6-1 and TRBJ1-1; TRBD1 is a possible D gene (5 bases). Germline V CDR1 and CDR2: MNHNS, SASEGT. The CDR3 runs to 15 residues. V gave up 1 base and J gave up 5 bases, with 14 bases separating them. The CDR3 coding sequence is TGTGCCAGCAGTGAAGGGATCGCAGGGCAAACTGAAGCTTTCTTT. It encodes CASSEGIAGQTEAFF.